Listed below are T cell receptor beta chains from one sample, sequenced in a study of T cell clonotyping in hematopoietic cell transplantation. Assay used: immunoSEQ multiplex PCR; TCRdb lists only in-frame clones, some missing. The sample lists 75,000 to 95,000 clones; 96% were seen once. The sequenced sample was peripheral blood mononuclear cells, obtained before stem cell transplant. These receptors were obtained from a woman between 45 and 60 years old with acute myeloid leukemia. Some clones in this sample may be carry-over from other donors' samples. Both conserved end residues are part of each CDR3. D genes are given only for firm matches. Clone size appears in some rows only: once, few, many, or a class for an expanded clone.

TRBJ1-2 | . | 13 | TRBV5-8 | . | CASGSLGARGYTF | TGTGCCAGCGGATCTCTAGGGGCGCGCGGCTACACCTTC
TRBJ1-2 | . | 13 | TRBV29-1 | . | CSVAQGFGYGYTF | TGCAGCGTTGCCCAGGGATTTGGCTATGGCTACACCTTC
TRBJ2-7 | TRBD2 | 17 | TRBV27 | . | CASRGLAGSKDAYEQYF | TGTGCCAGCAGGGGACTAGCGGGGTCCAAGGACGCCTACGAGCAGTACTTC
TRBJ1-1 | . | 11 | TRBV30 | . | CAWSVLGNAFF | TGTGCCTGGAGTGTACTAGGGAATGCTTTCTTT
TRBJ1-4 | . | 16 | TRBV6-5 | . | CASSYSGAPTNEKLFF | TGTGCCAGCAGTTACTCGGGGGCCCCAACTAATGAAAAACTGTTTTTT
TRBJ1-2 | TRBD1 | 13 | TRBV30 | . | CAWRATGIPGYTF | TGTGCCTGGAGGGCGACAGGGATTCCCGGCTACACCTTC
TRBJ1-3 | . | 14 | TRBV19 | . | CATRASHSGNTIYF | TGTGCGACCCGGGCGTCTCACTCTGGAAACACCATATATTTT
TRBJ1-6 | . | 15 | TRBV6-6 | . | CASSYSSRDSSPLHF | TGTGCCAGCAGTTACTCGAGCAGGGATAGTTCACCCCTCCACTTT
TRBJ2-4 | . | 15 | TRBV6-5 | once | CASRRPSGPGNIQYF | TGTGCCAGCAGGCGACCATCGGGGCCAGGAAACATTCAGTACTTC
TRBJ1-1 | TRBD1 | 13 | TRBV7-2 | . | CASSLSQGTEAFF | TGTGCCAGCAGCTTATCACAGGGGACTGAAGCTTTCTTT
TRBJ1-1 | . | 15 | TRBV7-3 | . | CASSQGGGLGTEAFF | TGTGCCAGCAGCCAAGGTGGGGGCTTAGGCACTGAAGCTTTCTTT
TRBJ2-1 | TRBD2 | 15 | TRBV6-5 | . | CASRISGETYNEQFF | TGTGCCAGCAGGATCAGCGGGGAAACCTACAATGAGCAGTTCTTC
TRBJ2-7 | TRBD1 | 12 | TRBV7-3 | . | CASSSDRGEQYF | TGTGCCAGCAGCTCAGACAGGGGCGAGCAGTACTTC
TRBJ1-1 | . | 13 | TRBV19 | . | CASSPAGRTEAFF | TGTGCCAGTAGTCCCGCGGGTAGGACTGAAGCTTTCTTT
TRBJ2-5 | . | 16 | TRBV19 | . | CASSIGRAGFQETQYF | TGTGCCAGTAGTATAGGTAGGGCGGGATTCCAAGAGACCCAGTACTTC
TRBJ2-7 | . | 12 | TRBV6-6 | . | CASRAATYEQYF | TGTGCCAGCAGGGCGGCCACCTACGAGCAGTACTTC
TRBJ2-7 | . | 13 | TRBV29-1 | . | CSVVRALGNEQYF | TGCAGCGTTGTCAGGGCTCTTGGGAACGAGCAGTACTTC
TRBJ2-7 | . | 14 | TRBV6-6 | . | CASSEALGRPEQYF | TGTGCCAGCTCCGAGGCCTTAGGACGGCCCGAGCAGTACTTC
TRBJ1-1 | . | 16 | TRBV25-1 | once | CASSERGRKGRTEAFF | TGTGCCAGCAGTGAGCGGGGTAGGAAGGGGAGGACTGAAGCTTTCTTT
TRBJ1-2 | . | 12 | TRBV19 | . | CASSIDSYGYTF | TGTGCCAGTAGTATAGACAGCTATGGCTACACCTTC
TRBJ1-5 | . | 15 | TRBV28 | once | CASSSFDDSNQPQHF | TGTGCCAGCAGTTCCTTCGACGATAGCAATCAGCCCCAGCATTTT
TRBJ2-7 | . | 13 | TRBV19 | . | CASSIGPTYEQYF | TGTGCCAGTAGTATAGGACCTACCTACGAGCAGTACTTC
TRBJ1-4 | . | 12 | TRBV30 | once | CAWSVTTEKLFF | TGTGCCTGGAGTGTGACGACTGAAAAACTGTTTTTT
TRBJ2-2 | . | 16 | TRBV27 | . | CASSLVRIRGPGELFF | TGTGCCAGCAGTTTGGTCAGGATCCGAGGACCCGGGGAGCTGTTTTTT
TRBJ1-5 | . | 13 | TRBV28 | . | CASIVTGNQPQHF | TGTGCCAGCATTGTTACAGGGAATCAGCCCCAGCATTTT
TRBJ1-1 | . | 13 | TRBV9 | . | CASSVVSNTEAFF | TGTGCCAGCAGCGTAGTTTCGAACACTGAAGCTTTCTTT
TRBJ2-7 | . | 14 | TRBV5-6 | . | CASSYLASNYEQYF | TGTGCCAGCAGCTATCTAGCGTCGAACTACGAGCAGTACTTC
TRBJ2-7 | . | 13 | TRBV6-6 | . | CASSFGSRFEQYF | TGTGCCAGCAGTTTCGGTTCTAGGTTTGAGCAGTACTTC
TRBJ2-5 | TRBD1 | 16 | TRBV25-1 | . | CASRIGQGGLRETQYF | TGTGCCAGCAGGATCGGACAGGGGGGTCTTAGAGAGACCCAGTACTTC
TRBJ1-1 | . | 14 | TRBV7-3 | . | CASSSGTVNTEAFF | TGTGCCAGCAGCTCAGGGACGGTGAACACTGAAGCTTTCTTT
TRBJ2-2 | TRBD2 | 19 | TRBV5-1 | . | CASSLARTSGGAITGELFF | TGCGCCAGCAGCTTGGCAAGGACTAGCGGGGGGGCCATCACCGGGGAGCTGTTTTTT
TRBJ1-1 | . | 16 | TRBV6-5 | . | CASSYSWGLVFTEAFF | TGTGCCAGCAGTTACTCCTGGGGGTTAGTTTTCACTGAAGCTTTCTTT
TRBJ2-1 | TRBD2 | 15 | TRBV5-6 | . | CASSQGLALYNEQFF | TGTGCCAGCAGCCAGGGACTAGCGCTCTACAATGAGCAGTTCTTC